The entry below describes one T cell receptor beta chain. Its antigen is not identified. The data originate from a study of T-cell reconstitution after alpha-beta-depleted transplantation in children. With 9 bases removed from V and 0 bases from J, the gap between germline ends came to 13 bases. The CDR3 totals 14 residues. Germline values: CDR1 MNHNS, CDR2 SASEGT. Whole-study findings and limits: Elevated TCRbeta diversity at day 60 was traced, in some patients, to surviving recipient T cells and thymic progenitors. The study reportedly traced alpha-beta T cells about two months after transplant to several hundred expanded graft clones. T-cell numbers and diversity, one year after transplant, stemmed largely from T cells that were newly produced.

During its preparation, the TCRbeta library received unique molecular identifiers. TCRdb fed the PCR reads into MiXCR, producing one record per CDR3 protein. Counted here are fewer than 500,000 distinct CDR3 sequences, roughly 44% occurring once; the ten biggest clones make up roughly 27%. The V call is TRBV6-1, the J call TRBJ2-3; maybe TRBD2 (6 bases). This sequence was found in a girl aged 2 to 10 with aplastic anemia, due to receive a stem cell transplant. The material was PBMCs, obtained before TCRalphabeta/CD19-depleted stem cell transplant. The CDR3, as DNA: TGTGCCAGTCGCGGTGGGGGGAGCACAGATACGCAGTATTTT. Residues: CASRGGGSTDTQYF.